Presented here are 26 T cell receptor beta chains from one specimen sequenced in a study of PD-1 blockade in classical Hodgkin lymphoma. Specified time point: newly diagnosed, previously untreated cHL patient sample. The authors enriched CD8+ T cells from thawed PBMCs via magnetic negative selection. Clones were sequenced by immunoSEQ multiplex PCR, and TCRdb holds only the in-frame ones, with some missing. In the table there are around 5,000 clones, 80% to 90% of which are singletons. Sequencing was carried out using CD8+ T cells from blood. These receptors originate from a human donor with classical Hodgkin lymphoma.

This rearrangement joins TRBV27 to TRBJ2-5, with D hard to call. V lost 3 bases to trimming and J lost 9 bases, with 14 bases between them. The length of the CDR3 is 13 residues. Germline V gene data show CDR1 as MNHEY and CDR2 as SMNVEV (reference sequence). The CDR3 loop is CASSFSRSRAQYF. The CDR3 DNA reads as TGTGCCAGCAGTTTTAGTCGAAGCCGGGCCCAGTACTTC.

This clone was seen just once. The chain links TRBV13 to TRBJ2-1, with D hard to call. The CDR3 is 12 amino acids. The germline V and J ends were trimmed by 10 bases and 8 bases, with 15 bases remaining between them. CDR1 is PRHDT, CDR2 FYEKMQ, per germline (reference sequence). CDR3 nucleotides: TGTGCCACTGGCCGGTCTGGTCATGAGCAGTTCTTC. This sequence encodes CATGRSGHEQFF.

There are a few counts of this clone. The chain combines TRBV6-5 with TRBJ2-7, with 7 bases identical to TRBD1. After removal of 8 bases from V and 12 bases from J, the junction contained 10 bases not matched to a gene. The CDR3 extends over 11 amino acids. Germline values: CDR1 MNHEY, CDR2 SVGAGI. This CDR3 reads CASRVRDSVYF. In nucleotides, the CDR3 is TGTGCCAGCCGCGTCCGGGACAGTGTGTACTTC.

The CDR3 DNA reads as TGTGCCATCAGTGAGTCGCAGGCGGGAGAATTCAATGAGCAGTTCTTC. This encodes CAISESQAGEFNEQFF. J is TRBJ2-1 and V is TRBV10-3; 7 bases match TRBD2. This CDR3 comprises 16 residues. Germline V gene sequence: CDR1 ENHRY, CDR2 SYGVKD. Losses at the gene ends were 0 bases for V and 6 bases for J; bases not matched to a gene: 8.

The V and J genes are TRBV7-6 and TRBJ2-2; the D gene is possibly TRBD1 (6 bases). Germline V lookup: CDR1 SGHVS, CDR2 FNYEAQ. V lost 5 bases and J lost 4, with 17 bases in between. The CDR3 is 16 amino acids. CDR3 residues: CASSQLETGLTGELFF. The CDR3 DNA sequence: TGTGCCAGCAGCCAACTGGAGACAGGTCTCACCGGGGAGCTGTTTTTT.

V usage is TRBV11-3 and J usage is TRBJ2-7, with D hard to call. The V gene's germline CDR1 is SGHNT and CDR2 YENEEA. CDR3 length: 16 amino acids. Trimming removed 3 bases from V and 8 bases from J, with 23 bases in between. CDR3 loop: CASSFPPTDYAVQQYF. The DNA of the CDR3 is TGTGCCAGCAGCTTTCCCCCGACGGATTATGCCGTTCAGCAGTACTTC.

DNA for the CDR3: TGTGCCCTGGAAGTAAACACCGGGGAGCTGTTTTTT. This sequence encodes CALEVNTGELFF. The chain uses TRBV6-6 and TRBJ2-2; D is unclear. Deletions cut 11 bases from V and 2 bases from J, with 9 bases between. This CDR3 has 12 residues. Germline lookup yields CDR1 MNHNY and CDR2 SVGAGI (reference sequence).

This sequence joins TRBV5-4 and TRBJ1-1; no definite D call. The V gene lost 4 bases and the J gene lost 4 bases, with 11 bases spanning the gap. The CDR3 contains 13 residues. Looked up from germline, CDR1 is SGHNT and CDR2 is YYREEE (reference sequence). The CDR3 spells CASSTGEVTEAFF. In nucleotides, the CDR3 is TGTGCCAGCAGCACCGGAGAGGTCACTGAAGCTTTCTTT.

The chain has TRBV14 and TRBJ1-1; D call uncertain. V gave up 1 base and J gave up 7 bases, with 10 bases separating them. The CDR3 is 13 amino acids. CDR1 and CDR2 (germline): SGHDN, FVKESK. In DNA, the CDR3 is TGTGCCAGCAGCCAAGGCGGGAGGGTTGAAGCTTTCTTT. This gives the protein CASSQGGRVEAFF.

The chain has TRBV9 and TRBJ2-1; the match to TRBD2 covers 10 bases. CDR1 is SGDLS, CDR2 YYNGEE, per germline. V shed 0 bases and J 5 bases; nucleotides not matched to a gene: 2. The CDR3 consists of 15 residues. Here the CDR3 DNA reads TGTGCCAGCAGCGTAGATACTAGCGGGGACAATGAGCAGTTCTTC. Its translation: CASSVDTSGDNEQFF.

J is TRBJ2-1 and V is TRBV7-8; the D gene could be TRBD1 or TRBD2 (5 bases each). The CDR3 runs to 17 residues. In germline, CDR1 is SGHVS, CDR2 FQNEAQ. V dropped 5 bases and J dropped 0 bases, with 17 bases sitting between them. This CDR3 reads CASSQRGVGSSYNEQFF. The CDR3 coding sequence is TGTGCCAGCAGCCAAAGAGGGGTGGGGAGCTCCTACAATGAGCAGTTCTTC. Full variable domain (missing parts from reference TRBV7-8 and TRBJ2-1): GAGVSQSPRYKVAKRGQDVALRCDPISGHVSLFWYQQALGQGPEFLTYFQNEAQLDKSGLPSDRFFAERPEGSVSTLKIQRTQQEDSAVYLCASSQRGVGSSYNEQFFGPGTRLTVL.

The chain joins TRBV1 to TRBJ2-5; TRBD2, the D gene given by the table, was not confirmed from the DNA. TRBV1 is a documented pseudogene. The CDR3 loop spans 15 amino acids. DNA of the CDR3: TGCACCAGCAGCCAAACCGGGAGTAGGAAAGAGACCCAGCACTTC. Translation gives CTSSQTGSRKETQHF.

Here the CDR3 reads CAYSGDPINYGYTF. In DNA form, the CDR3 reads TGTGCCTATTCAGGGGACCCCATCAACTATGGCTACACCTTC. The chain carries TRBV30 and TRBJ1-2; a weak D match, TRBD1 (6 bases). The CDR3 is made up of 14 amino acids. V gave up 7 bases and J gave up 2 bases, with 17 bases separating them. Germline loops: CDR1 GTSNPN, CDR2 SVGIG (reference sequence).

The V call is TRBV11-2, the J call TRBJ2-7; TRBD2 might be the D (5 bases). V lost 2 bases and J 2 bases, leaving 13 bases between the germline ends. CDR3 length: 15 amino acids. Germline CDR1 is SGHAT and CDR2 is FQNNGV. CDR3 loop: CASSLWTFGAYEQYF. CDR3 in DNA: TGTGCCAGCAGCTTATGGACTTTCGGCGCCTACGAGCAGTACTTC.

The chain combines TRBV7-9 with TRBJ1-5; D might be TRBD1 (5 bases). The CDR3 covers 14 residues. Germline CDR1 reads SEHNR; CDR2 reads FQNEAQ (reference sequence). Trimming left V 3 bases short and J 6 bases short, with 12 bases between. This CDR3 is CASSFGGGIQPQHF. CDR3 DNA: TGTGCCAGCAGCTTCGGGGGGGGGATTCAGCCCCAGCATTTT.

The chain combines TRBV2 with TRBJ2-1; 8 positions agree with TRBD2. This CDR3 has 12 amino acids. V gave up 8 bases and J gave up 10 bases; unmatched junction bases: 7. Germline lookup yields CDR1 SNHLY and CDR2 FYNNEI. The CDR3 sequence is CASVGPGGEQFF. DNA for the CDR3: TGTGCCAGCGTGGGTCCGGGAGGGGAGCAGTTCTTC.

V gene TRBV5-1 combines with J gene TRBJ2-3, with 7 bases lining up with TRBD1. V lost 1 base to trimming and J lost 5 bases; unmatched junction nucleotides: 10. Germline V gene sequence: CDR1 SGHRS, CDR2 YFSETQ. The CDR3 has 16 amino acids. CDR3 coding DNA: TGCGCCAGCAGCTTGACTAACAGGGGACGAGGAGATACGCAGTATTTT. This codes for CASSLTNRGRGDTQYF.

J is TRBJ1-4 and V is TRBV9, with 9 bases identical to TRBD1. Germline V gene data show CDR1 as SGDLS and CDR2 as YYNGEE. The CDR3 runs 16 residues. Trimming took 3 bases from V and 8 from J; bases not matched to a gene: 11. The CDR3 sequence is CASSASGTGPREKLFF. CDR3 nucleotides: TGTGCCAGCAGCGCTTCCGGGACAGGGCCCAGGGAAAAACTGTTTTTT.

Regarding this clone: One junction end disagrees with the germline gene, perhaps due to a read error. CDR3 amino acids: CASSSRLAGGLGEQFF. The CDR3 DNA reads as TGTGCTAGCAGCTCACGACTAGCGGGAGGCCTGGGTGAGCAGTTCTTC. The genes are TRBV7-7 and TRBJ2-1, with 13 nucleotides matching TRBD2. CDR3 length equals 16 residues. The germline V gene has CDR1 SSHAT and CDR2 FNYEAQ (reference sequence). Full variable domain (remainder filled in from reference TRBV7-7 and TRBJ2-1): GAGVSQSPRYKVTKRGQDVTLRCDPISSHATLYWYQQALGQGPEFLTYFNYEAQPDKSGLPSDRFSAERPEGSISTLTIQRTEQRDSAMYRCASSSRLAGGLGEQFFGPGTRLTVL.

The table lists this clone with a count of one. The chain links TRBV14 to TRBJ1-1; no definite D call. This CDR3 is 16 amino acids long. The germline V gene has CDR1 SGHDN and CDR2 FVKESK. Trimming pared 0 bases from V and 3 bases from J, leaving 14 bases between. The CDR3 region has the DNA TGTGCCAGCAGCCAAGACCTGGACCTTATCTACACTGAAGCTTTCTTT. This translates into CASSQDLDLIYTEAFF. Full variable domain (missing parts from reference TRBV14 and TRBJ1-1): EAGVTQFPSHSVIEKGQTVTLRCDPISGHDNLYWYRRVMGKEIKFLLHFVKESKQDESGMPNNRFLAERTGGTYSTLKVQPAELEDSGVYFCASSQDLDLIYTEAFFGQGTRLTVV.

The CDR3 region has the DNA TGTGCCACGGGACAGGGAGGGTTTGGCTACACCTTC. Translating gives CATGQGGFGYTF. The gene calls are TRBV13 and TRBJ1-2, with TRBD1 identical over 9 bases. The length of the CDR3 is 12 residues. J was trimmed by 7 bases and V by 10 bases; bases with no gene match: 7. Germline V lookup: CDR1 PRHDT, CDR2 FYEKMQ (reference sequence).

The count of this clone is one. V gene TRBV9 combines with J gene TRBJ1-2, with 10 bases matching TRBD1. The CDR3 extends over 11 amino acids. Germline CDR1 reads SGDLS; CDR2 reads YYNGEE. Trimming took 9 bases from V and 8 from J; bases not matched to a gene: 4. The CDR3 DNA follows: TGTGCCACCGGGACAGGGGACGGCTACACCTTC. It encodes CATGTGDGYTF.

In its sample, this clone was seen a few times. V usage is TRBV7-9 and J usage is TRBJ1-1; 7 bases align to TRBD1. Germline V lookup: CDR1 SEHNR, CDR2 FQNEAQ (reference sequence). This CDR3 comprises 13 residues. J was trimmed by 5 bases and V by 7 bases; bases with no gene match: 7. This CDR3 is CASIQGGLTEAFF. In nucleotides, the CDR3 is TGTGCCAGCATACAAGGGGGCTTGACTGAAGCTTTCTTT.

The V gene is TRBV6-1, the J gene TRBJ2-5; maybe TRBD1 (6 bases). Germline assignment: CDR1 MNHNS and CDR2 SASEGT. V lost 4 bases and J lost 1, with 13 bases in between. CDR3 length: 15 amino acids. The CDR3 loop reads CASSGGRGIQETQYF. The DNA of the CDR3 is TGTGCCAGCAGTGGTGGAAGGGGGATCCAAGAGACCCAGTACTTC.

The rearrangement uses TRBV4-3 and TRBJ2-1, with a possible D match to TRBD2 (6 bases). Trimming took 0 bases from V and 8 from J, leaving 14 bases between them. Germline CDR1 LGHNA, CDR2 YSLEER. CDR3 length: 15 residues. CDR3 protein: CASSQDIGGNDEQFF. The CDR3 bases are TGCGCCAGCAGCCAAGATATTGGGGGGAACGATGAGCAGTTCTTC.

This chain joins TRBV5-5 and TRBJ2-3; D is possibly TRBD2 (5 bases). Per germline, CDR1 SGHKS and CDR2 YYEKEE (reference sequence). This CDR3 spans 14 amino acids. The CDR3 region has the DNA TGTGCGAGTCGCGGGCGCTCGGGCATAGATACGCAGTATTTT. Amino acids: CASRGRSGIDTQYF.